This TCR beta chain derives from a study of shared clonotypes between healthy human individuals. General study points: Exclusively blood specimens were collected; tissue repertoires likely differ.

The material for each subset, its genomic DNA, was split evenly across several immunoSEQ plates. The assay was immunoSEQ multiplex PCR, and TCRdb's table has in-frame clones only and misses some. The sample comprises about 490,000 clones, 60% to 85% of which are singletons, and 10% to 15% rests with the top ten. The CDR3 consists of 13 residues. Per germline, CDR1 SGHDT and CDR2 YYEEEE. Trimming at V came to 4 bases and at J to 3 bases, leaving 2 bases not matched to a gene. A word on this clone: Its antigen is not known.

Sequencing was performed on PBMCs. The receptor's source is a woman aged 40 to 50 in good health. Some clones in this sample may be carry-over from other donors' samples. The gene calls are TRBV5-6 and TRBJ1-1; 8 bases align to TRBD1. CDR3 nucleotides: TGTGCCAGCAGCGAGGACAGGGACACTGAAGCTTTCTTT. Translated: CASSEDRDTEAFF.